Listed below are T cell receptor beta chains from one sample, sequenced in a study of cytomegalovirus exposure and HLA in healthy donors. Sequencing was performed with immunoSEQ multiplex PCR; in TCRdb, only in-frame clones are kept and a portion is missing. The repertoire holds 150,000 to 200,000 clones, with 9.5% to 15% as singletons. The material sequenced was PBMCs. The receptor source for this set is a man aged 50 or older in good health and CMV-seropositive. CDR3s include the opening cysteine and the closing phenylalanine or tryptophan. Fields, in order: J gene, V gene, clone size, D gene, CDR3 DNA, CDR3 protein. A D gene is named only where the DNA matches it firmly. Size is omitted from some rows. Given values are once, few, many or a class for expanded clones.

j_gene: TRBJ2-5; v_gene: TRBV2; abundance: NA; d_gene: NA; CDR3nt: TGTGCCAGCAAAGGGAGTGAACAAGAGACCCAGTACTTC; CDR3aa: CASKGSEQETQYF
j_gene: TRBJ2-1; v_gene: TRBV30; abundance: NA; d_gene: NA; CDR3nt: TGTGCCTGGAGCTCGCAGGGCTTGCGTGAGCAGTTCTTC; CDR3aa: CAWSSQGLREQFF
j_gene: TRBJ2-7; v_gene: TRBV5-8; abundance: NA; d_gene: NA; CDR3nt: TGTGCCAGCAGCGCTGGCGGTTCTTACGAGCAGTACTTC; CDR3aa: CASSAGGSYEQYF
j_gene: TRBJ2-7; v_gene: TRBV29-1; abundance: NA; d_gene: NA; CDR3nt: TGCAGCGTACCGGGTGGGAGCCACGAGCAGTACTTC; CDR3aa: CSVPGGSHEQYF
j_gene: TRBJ1-1; v_gene: TRBV5-1; abundance: NA; d_gene: NA; CDR3nt: TGCGCCAGCAGCTTATTGACAGCGAACACTGAAGCTTTCTTT; CDR3aa: CASSLLTANTEAFF
j_gene: TRBJ1-1; v_gene: TRBV5-1; abundance: NA; d_gene: TRBD1; CDR3nt: TGCGCCAGCAGCTCCACGGACAGGGGGATAAGGAACACTGAAGCTTTCTTT; CDR3aa: CASSSTDRGIRNTEAFF
j_gene: TRBJ1-2; v_gene: TRBV28; abundance: NA; d_gene: NA; CDR3nt: TGTGCCAGCGCACTATACCAAACATCACAGGGCAACTATGGCTACACCTTC; CDR3aa: CASALYQTSQGNYGYTF
j_gene: TRBJ1-1; v_gene: TRBV15; abundance: NA; d_gene: TRBD1; CDR3nt: TGTGCCACCAGCTCAACAGGGGGCGCTGCTGTGAACACTGAAGCTTTCTTT; CDR3aa: CATSSTGGAAVNTEAFF
j_gene: TRBJ1-2; v_gene: TRBV6-1; abundance: NA; d_gene: TRBD1; CDR3nt: TGTGCCAGCAGTGAGACAGGGAGAAGGTATGGCTACACCTTC; CDR3aa: CASSETGRRYGYTF
j_gene: TRBJ1-1; v_gene: TRBV6-1; abundance: NA; d_gene: NA; CDR3nt: TGTGCCAGCAGTGAAAGGCGGTCGGGCACTGAAGCTTTCTTT; CDR3aa: CASSERRSGTEAFF
j_gene: TRBJ2-3; v_gene: TRBV29-1; abundance: NA; d_gene: NA; CDR3nt: TGCAGCGTCGGGAAAAGGGCTCGGAACTCAGAGATCGGCCAGGATACGCAGTATTTT; CDR3aa: CSVGKRARNSEIGQDTQYF
j_gene: TRBJ2-2; v_gene: TRBV25-1; abundance: few; d_gene: TRBD2; CDR3nt: TGTGCCAGCAGTTCCCGGACTAGCGGGGTCACCGGGGAGCTGTTTTTT; CDR3aa: CASSSRTSGVTGELFF
j_gene: TRBJ2-1; v_gene: TRBV6-6; abundance: NA; d_gene: TRBD1; CDR3nt: TGTGCCAGCAGTTACTCGGGGGACAGGGGGCCGAATGAGCAGTTCTTC; CDR3aa: CASSYSGDRGPNEQFF
j_gene: TRBJ1-1; v_gene: TRBV11-3; abundance: NA; d_gene: NA; CDR3nt: TGTGCCAGCAGCTCCCAGGGAACTGAAGCTTTCTTT; CDR3aa: CASSSQGTEAFF
j_gene: TRBJ1-2; v_gene: TRBV2; abundance: few; d_gene: TRBD1; CDR3nt: TGTGCCAGCAGATTCCGACAGGGGAACTATGGCTACACCTTC; CDR3aa: CASRFRQGNYGYTF
j_gene: TRBJ2-2; v_gene: TRBV18; abundance: few; d_gene: TRBD1; CDR3nt: TGTGCCAGCTCACCACCGGGACAGGGGGCCGGGGAGCTGTTTTTT; CDR3aa: CASSPPGQGAGELFF
j_gene: TRBJ1-2; v_gene: TRBV19; abundance: few; d_gene: NA; CDR3nt: TGTGCCAGTAGCCCGGACACCAATAACTATGGCTACACCTTC; CDR3aa: CASSPDTNNYGYTF
j_gene: TRBJ1-5; v_gene: TRBV28; abundance: NA; d_gene: NA; CDR3nt: TGTGCCAGCAGTTTATTAGGCAGGGCCGGGAATCAGCCCCAGCATTTT; CDR3aa: CASSLLGRAGNQPQHF
j_gene: TRBJ2-1; v_gene: TRBV14; abundance: few; d_gene: TRBD2; CDR3nt: TGTGCCAGCAGCCGGGACCAAATAGGGGTGGGAGGGAATGAGCAGTTCTTC; CDR3aa: CASSRDQIGVGGNEQFF
j_gene: TRBJ1-2; v_gene: TRBV9; abundance: NA; d_gene: TRBD1; CDR3nt: TGTGCCAGCAGCTCACAGGGGAAGAGGAACTATGGCTACACCTTC; CDR3aa: CASSSQGKRNYGYTF
j_gene: TRBJ2-5; v_gene: TRBV14; abundance: few; d_gene: NA; CDR3nt: TGTGCCAGCAGCCCCCATGCAGGGGTAGAGACCCAGTACTTC; CDR3aa: CASSPHAGVETQYF
j_gene: TRBJ1-2; v_gene: TRBV7-2; abundance: NA; d_gene: NA; CDR3nt: TGTGCCAGCAGCCCAGGCCGGCGAGACGGCTACACCTTC; CDR3aa: CASSPGRRDGYTF
j_gene: TRBJ2-1; v_gene: TRBV11-2; abundance: NA; d_gene: TRBD2; CDR3nt: TGTGCCAGCAGCTTAGAAGCGGGGGGGTGGTTGAATGAGCAGTTCTTC; CDR3aa: CASSLEAGGWLNEQFF
j_gene: TRBJ1-5; v_gene: TRBV15; abundance: many; d_gene: NA; CDR3nt: TGTGCCACCAGCCCTAAGGGAAGGGGGAGCAATCAGCCCCAGCATTTT; CDR3aa: CATSPKGRGSNQPQHF
j_gene: TRBJ2-2; v_gene: TRBV29-1; abundance: NA; d_gene: NA; CDR3nt: TGCAGCGTTATGCAGTTCAACACCGGGGAGCTGTTTTTT; CDR3aa: CSVMQFNTGELFF
j_gene: TRBJ2-7; v_gene: TRBV7-2; abundance: NA; d_gene: TRBD2; CDR3nt: TGTGCCAGCAGCTTAGTGGGAGGCGGGGGGGCCTCCTACGAGCAGTACTTC; CDR3aa: CASSLVGGGGASYEQYF
j_gene: TRBJ2-1; v_gene: TRBV4-3; abundance: NA; d_gene: TRBD2; CDR3nt: TGCGCCAGCAGCCGGGGACTAGCGGGGGAGAGTGAGCAGTTCTTC; CDR3aa: CASSRGLAGESEQFF
j_gene: TRBJ2-1; v_gene: TRBV2; abundance: NA; d_gene: TRBD2; CDR3nt: TGTGCCAGCAGTAGGGGACTAGCGGGGGGGATGAATGAGCAGTTCTTC; CDR3aa: CASSRGLAGGMNEQFF
j_gene: TRBJ2-3; v_gene: TRBV6-5; abundance: NA; d_gene: NA; CDR3nt: TGTGCCAGCAGTGACCAGGGTCAAGTGCAGTATTTT; CDR3aa: CASSDQGQVQYF
j_gene: TRBJ1-2; v_gene: TRBV11-2; abundance: NA; d_gene: NA; CDR3nt: TGTGCCAGCAGCCCCATCGGAGACGGATACTATGGCTACACCTTC; CDR3aa: CASSPIGDGYYGYTF
j_gene: TRBJ1-3; v_gene: TRBV5-1; abundance: few; d_gene: NA; CDR3nt: TGCGCCAGCAGCTCCTTTTCCGCGCTAGGAAACACCATATATTTT; CDR3aa: CASSSFSALGNTIYF
j_gene: TRBJ2-1; v_gene: TRBV6-6; abundance: few; d_gene: NA; CDR3nt: TGTGCCAGCATCTTACAGGAAGCCTCCTACAATGAGCAGTTCTTC; CDR3aa: CASILQEASYNEQFF
j_gene: TRBJ2-1; v_gene: TRBV18; abundance: NA; d_gene: NA; CDR3nt: TGTGCCAGCTCCCCGTATTCGTATGAGCAGTTCTTC; CDR3aa: CASSPYSYEQFF
j_gene: TRBJ2-1; v_gene: TRBV10-3; abundance: NA; d_gene: NA; CDR3nt: TGCACGACCGTCACTACGGCGCGGGAAGTCTACAATGAGCAGTTCTTC; CDR3aa: CTTVTTAREVYNEQFF
j_gene: TRBJ2-1; v_gene: TRBV28; abundance: NA; d_gene: NA; CDR3nt: TGTGCCAGCAGTTTTACGGGGATACACAATGAGCAGTTCTTC; CDR3aa: CASSFTGIHNEQFF
j_gene: TRBJ2-5; v_gene: TRBV11-2; abundance: few; d_gene: NA; CDR3nt: TGTGCCAGCAGCTTAGGCTCCGCGGGAAAAGAGACCCAGTACTTC; CDR3aa: CASSLGSAGKETQYF
j_gene: TRBJ1-5; v_gene: TRBV5-4; abundance: NA; d_gene: NA; CDR3nt: TGTGCCAGCAGCTTGGATAGTCAGCCCCAGCATTTT; CDR3aa: CASSLDSQPQHF
j_gene: TRBJ1-2; v_gene: TRBV7-8; abundance: few; d_gene: TRBD1; CDR3nt: TGTGCCAGCAGCTCGAGTACAGCCTCAGGGGGTGGCTACACCTTC; CDR3aa: CASSSSTASGGGYTF
j_gene: TRBJ2-2; v_gene: TRBV27; abundance: NA; d_gene: TRBD2; CDR3nt: TGTGCCAGCAGTTTAGAATATTCGGTGCGGGGGACCGGGGAGCTGTTTTTT; CDR3aa: CASSLEYSVRGTGELFF
j_gene: TRBJ2-2; v_gene: TRBV7-6; abundance: NA; d_gene: TRBD1; CDR3nt: TGTGCCAGCACCCGGGACAGGGCGAACACCGGGGAGCTGTTTTTT; CDR3aa: CASTRDRANTGELFF
j_gene: TRBJ2-3; v_gene: TRBV6-4; abundance: few; d_gene: TRBD2; CDR3nt: TGTGCCAGCAGTCCGAAAAGCGGGGGGACAGATACGCAGTATTTT; CDR3aa: CASSPKSGGTDTQYF
j_gene: TRBJ1-2; v_gene: TRBV7-8; abundance: few; d_gene: NA; CDR3nt: TGTGCCAGCAGCTGGGGGGTCGCCACTAACTATGGCTACACCTTC; CDR3aa: CASSWGVATNYGYTF
j_gene: TRBJ1-5; v_gene: TRBV7-8; abundance: few; d_gene: TRBD1; CDR3nt: TGTGCCAGCAGCCCCGACAGGGTCAATCAGCCCCAGCATTTT; CDR3aa: CASSPDRVNQPQHF
j_gene: TRBJ2-2; v_gene: TRBV2; abundance: NA; d_gene: TRBD1; CDR3nt: TGTGCCAGCAGTGAGGACAGGCAGAAGGCCGGGGAGCTGTTTTTT; CDR3aa: CASSEDRQKAGELFF
j_gene: TRBJ2-2; v_gene: TRBV2; abundance: few; d_gene: NA; CDR3nt: TGTGCCAGCAGTGGGGACATTCGCCCCGGGGAGCTGTTTTTT; CDR3aa: CASSGDIRPGELFF
j_gene: TRBJ2-1; v_gene: TRBV7-3; abundance: few; d_gene: TRBD1; CDR3nt: TGTGCCAGCAGCCGAGGGACAGGGCCTTTCGATGAGCAGTTCTTC; CDR3aa: CASSRGTGPFDEQFF
j_gene: TRBJ2-1; v_gene: TRBV28; abundance: few; d_gene: NA; CDR3nt: TGTGCCAGCAGTTTACGAGGCGGGCCAAACAATGAGCAGTTCTTC; CDR3aa: CASSLRGGPNNEQFF
j_gene: TRBJ2-1; v_gene: TRBV7-3; abundance: few; d_gene: TRBD1; CDR3nt: TGTGCCAGCAGCCTGACAGGGATCAACCCCAATGAGCAGTTCTTC; CDR3aa: CASSLTGINPNEQFF
j_gene: TRBJ1-1; v_gene: TRBV6-1; abundance: NA; d_gene: NA; CDR3nt: TGTGCCAGCGAGGTCTCGGTGAACACTGAAGCTTTCTTT; CDR3aa: CASEVSVNTEAFF
j_gene: TRBJ1-2; v_gene: TRBV30; abundance: NA; d_gene: TRBD1; CDR3nt: TGTGCCTGGAGTGTGACAGGGGGGAATGGCTACACCTTC; CDR3aa: CAWSVTGGNGYTF
j_gene: TRBJ2-7; v_gene: TRBV10-3; abundance: few; d_gene: NA; CDR3nt: TGTGCCAGCCAGGACAGCGGGGAGGGCTACGAGCAGTACTTC; CDR3aa: CASQDSGEGYEQYF
j_gene: TRBJ2-7; v_gene: TRBV10-2; abundance: NA; d_gene: NA; CDR3nt: TGCGCCACCTCAGCCCCCCTAGCAACCTACGAGCAGTACTTC; CDR3aa: CATSAPLATYEQYF
j_gene: TRBJ2-5; v_gene: TRBV4-1; abundance: few; d_gene: NA; CDR3nt: TGCGCCAGCAGCCAATCCGGTTTCGGGGAAGAGACCCAGTACTTC; CDR3aa: CASSQSGFGEETQYF
j_gene: TRBJ2-3; v_gene: TRBV18; abundance: NA; d_gene: NA; CDR3nt: TGTGCCAGCTCACCGGAGGTAGCCCTGGATACGCAGTATTTT; CDR3aa: CASSPEVALDTQYF
j_gene: TRBJ2-3; v_gene: TRBV12-5; abundance: NA; d_gene: NA; CDR3nt: TGTGCTAGTGGTTTGGTAGGGCCACTAGGTTCCACAGATACGCAGTATTTT; CDR3aa: CASGLVGPLGSTDTQYF
j_gene: TRBJ1-5; v_gene: TRBV7-2; abundance: many; d_gene: TRBD1; CDR3nt: TGTGCCAGCAGCCTGGACAGGGGAAATCAGCCCCAGCATTTT; CDR3aa: CASSLDRGNQPQHF
j_gene: TRBJ2-7; v_gene: TRBV6-1; abundance: few; d_gene: TRBD1; CDR3nt: TGTGCCAGCAGTGTCGGGACAGCAAGCTACGAGCAGTACTTC; CDR3aa: CASSVGTASYEQYF
j_gene: TRBJ1-3; v_gene: TRBV27; abundance: few; d_gene: NA; CDR3nt: TGTGCCAGCAGCGGGAGGGTGGGTAGCTCTGGAAACACCATATATTTT; CDR3aa: CASSGRVGSSGNTIYF
j_gene: TRBJ2-3; v_gene: TRBV7-2; abundance: NA; d_gene: NA; CDR3nt: TGTGCCAGCAGCCCCCCTGGGGGCAGTACAGATACGCAGTATTTT; CDR3aa: CASSPPGGSTDTQYF
j_gene: TRBJ2-7; v_gene: TRBV11-2; abundance: few; d_gene: NA; CDR3nt: TGTGCCAGCAGCTTTTCGGGACTGGGTCACTACGAGCAGTACTTC; CDR3aa: CASSFSGLGHYEQYF